A single T cell receptor beta chain is shown here with its context. The sample belongs to a study of blood T cell repertoires in COVID-19. Study-level information: From T cells, B-cell-depleted T cells, or PBMCs came the material, which was cDNA or gDNA.

Generated by immunoSEQ multiplex PCR, the TCRdb table keeps only in-frame clones and is missing some. In the table there are around 130,000 clones, about 83% of which are singletons. CDR3 length equals 18 residues. Per germline, CDR1 MNHNS and CDR2 SASEGT. Trimming removed 0 bases from V and 4 bases from J; junction bases left unmatched: 10. This clonotype was obtained from a man between 45 and 60 years old with acute or convalescent COVID-19. The gene calls are TRBV6-1 and TRBJ1-3; 9 bases fit TRBD1. Sequenced: peripheral blood. The CDR3 is CASSEAGQGLMGGNTIYF. The CDR3 DNA is TGTGCCAGCAGTGAAGCTGGACAGGGGCTAATGGGGGGAAACACCATATATTTT.